The present T cell receptor (beta chain) was sequenced within a study of T cell responses to AZD1222 COVID-19 vaccine. Whole-study findings and limits: Spike was spanned by vaccine-associated CD4 TCRs, with dominance at 160-218 and 743-854. Samples come after the peak T cell response, not at day 14.

Generated by immunoSEQ multiplex PCR, the TCRdb table keeps only in-frame clones and is missing some. The sample lists more than 95,000 clones; around 88% were seen once. The count of this clone is one. Its antigen is not identified. V shed 3 bases and J shed 4 bases, with 15 bases lying between them. CDR3 size: 17 residues. In germline, CDR1 is KGHDR, CDR2 SFDVKD. The sample was peripheral blood, taken 28 days after the second AZD1222 dose. The chain combines TRBV24-1 with TRBJ2-6, with D hard to call. This TCR derives from an adult who received the AZD1222 COVID-19 vaccine. In DNA form, the CDR3 reads TGTGCCACCAGTGATCCGTCGGTGTGGCCCGGGGCCAACGTCCTGACTTTC. Translated, it gives CATSDPSVWPGANVLTF.